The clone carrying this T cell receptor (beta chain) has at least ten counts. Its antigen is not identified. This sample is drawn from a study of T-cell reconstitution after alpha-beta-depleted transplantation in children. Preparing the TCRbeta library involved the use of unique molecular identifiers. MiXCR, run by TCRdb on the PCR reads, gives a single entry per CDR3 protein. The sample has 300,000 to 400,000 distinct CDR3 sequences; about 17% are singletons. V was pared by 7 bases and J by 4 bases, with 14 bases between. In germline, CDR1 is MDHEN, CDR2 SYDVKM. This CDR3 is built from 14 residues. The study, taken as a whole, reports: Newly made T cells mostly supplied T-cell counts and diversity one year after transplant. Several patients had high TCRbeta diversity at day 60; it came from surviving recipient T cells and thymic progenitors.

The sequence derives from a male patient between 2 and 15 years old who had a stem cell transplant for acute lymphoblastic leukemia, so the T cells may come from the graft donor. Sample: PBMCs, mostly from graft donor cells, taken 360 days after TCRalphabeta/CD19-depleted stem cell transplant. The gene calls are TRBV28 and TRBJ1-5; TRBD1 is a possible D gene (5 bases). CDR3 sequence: CASIPGGVNQPQHF. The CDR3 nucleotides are TGTGCCAGCATCCCTGGGGGGGTGAATCAGCCCCAGCATTTT.